This TCR beta chain comes out of a study of Graves' ophthalmopathy and Graves' hyperthyroidism. With respect to this clonotype: Its specificity is unknown.

Study-level points and caveats: Blood samples also showed most expanded thyroid clonotypes exceeding 0.001 frequency.

Germline assignment: CDR1 DFQATT and CDR2 SNEGSKA (reference sequence). V was trimmed by 2 bases and J by 4 bases, leaving 14 bases between them. The CDR3 spans 14 residues. Beta-chain TCR CDR3 regions were amplified from RNA transcripts. HTBI-primed first-round RT-PCR preceded second-round multiplex PCR. TCRdb passed the multiplex PCR reads through MiXCR, listing each CDR3 protein once. This table has approximately 700,000 distinct CDR3 sequences, roughly 41% appearing once. J is TRBJ2-5 and V is TRBV20-1; possibly TRBD1 for D (6 bases). The receptor comes from an adult man with Graves' ophthalmopathy. Sequencing used peripheral blood. The CDR3 is CSARPPTGLETQYF. CDR3 nucleotide sequence: TGCAGTGCTAGACCTCCAACAGGGTTAGAGACCCAGTACTTC.